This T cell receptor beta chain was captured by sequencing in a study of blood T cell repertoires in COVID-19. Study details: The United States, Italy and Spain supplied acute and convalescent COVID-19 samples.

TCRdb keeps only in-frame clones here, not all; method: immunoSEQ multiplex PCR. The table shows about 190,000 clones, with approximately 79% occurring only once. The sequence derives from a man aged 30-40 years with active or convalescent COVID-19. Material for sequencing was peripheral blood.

The DNA of the CDR3 is TGTGCCAGCAGCTTACGGGGGGTTGGGAACACTGAAGCTTTCTTT. It translates to CASSLRGVGNTEAFF. This rearrangement joins TRBV7-9 to TRBJ1-1; D may be TRBD1 (5 bases). Looked up from germline, CDR1 is SEHNR and CDR2 is FQNEAQ (reference sequence). CDR3 length: 15 residues. The ends were cut back, 2 bases at V and 1 base at J, with 11 bases in the middle.